Listed here is a single TCR beta chain. This clonotype appeared many times. This receptor's antigen is unknown. Per-nucleotide qualities are absent, and no much larger clonotype sits a single base away. The Immunoverse kit was used to build TCR libraries from around 420 ng RNA, with molecular barcoded adaptors covering alpha/delta and beta/gamma chains. TCR library preparation used the same RNA that went into transcriptome sequencing. Sequencing of TCR libraries was carried out on an Illumina HiSeq 4000 with 2 x 150 cycles. The paper's processing steps were these. With MiXCR, TCR reads were aligned to human V, D, J and C references and assembled into CDR3 clonotypes, with quality filtering and error correction included. The tcR package in R was used for analysis of clonotype counts and gene usage diversity. For inspection of raw mapping reads, RNA-seq reads were mapped by STAR aligner version 2.5.3a onto GRCh37 of the human genome. IR-seq fastq files were randomly downsampled with Seqtk 1.3 to test the effect of sequencing depth on detected clonotypes. TCRdb trimmed the raw reads at Q25, called clones with MiXCR and kept productive beta chains. Rows with a matching CDR3 protein are joined into one entry that keeps the most common DNA and genes. What appears here as the V and J calls and clone size reflects TCRdb's work, not the paper's. This sample holds tens of thousands of distinct CDR3 sequences; 12% were observed only once. About 30% of the sample belongs to the ten largest clones.

Each patient had bone marrow sampled at the time of active disease. Isolation of bone marrow mononuclear cells was performed by Ficoll-Hypaque density gradient centrifugation. Myeloma plasma cells were removed and CD138-negative cells were collected by negative selection after labeling with CD138 magnetic microbeads on a MACS separator. The purity of the isolated cells was checked by flow cytometry with CD138 antibodies on an Attune NxT. Total RNA was extracted using TRIzol reagent and was quantified on a NanoDrop spectrophotometer. For each patient, paired RNA-seq and IR-seq were run on the CD138-negative bone marrow sample from that patient. The CDR3 contains 15 residues, cysteine and phenylalanine counted. The read is trimmed to its CDR3 DNA, 45 bases read in frame from base 1. For CDR1 and CDR2, the germline V gene lists MDHEN and SYDVKM. V is clipped by 3 bases and J by 4 bases, and the sequence between their germline boundaries is 13 bases long.

These data belong to a study of read filtering for tumor transcriptome and immune sequencing (dated by TCRdb to about 2020). About the study as a whole: The cohort had around 16 male and 11 to 15 female patients with a mean age of about 66 years, ranging from about 40 to 85. By revised international staging, about 8 patients were R-ISS I, some 17 were R-ISS II and roughly 7 were R-ISS III. After DNase treatment, whole-transcriptome libraries were prepared using the TruSeq RNA Access Library Prep Kit. Per sample, about 4.05 to 10.27 million TCR-region mapped reads were obtained with IR-seq, compared with only about 85 to 1,400 with RNA-seq. Using the same bone marrow samples, the study compared TCR repertoires obtained by targeted immune repertoire sequencing with those obtained by bulk whole-transcriptome sequencing. One main goal was a read-filtering strategy for immune repertoire data, in particular deciding whether clonotypes backed by only one read should be removed. Study-level results and caveats: In IR-seq, roughly 79% of clonotypes but 3.5% to 4% of total reads were represented by single-read clonotypes, whereas in RNA-seq, approximately 70% of clonotypes and around 45% of reads were represented by single-read clonotypes. Rather than purified T cells, the sorted CD138-negative fraction was a mixed bone marrow immune population. Removing single-read clonotypes increased the correlation between IR-seq and RNA-seq shared clonotype proportions. Compared with RNA-seq, IR-seq captured clonotypes at much higher depth and more reliably, and a smaller IR-seq throughput was enough to identify most shared clonotypes.

The sample consisted of a population of CD138-negative cells sorted from bone marrow. What the cell subset or site label conveys for this sample: bone marrow mononuclear cells depleted of CD138+ plasma/myeloma cells by negative magnetic selection. This TCR came from a donor at least 40 years old with multiple myeloma. The chain joins TRBV28 to TRBJ1-5; tentative D gene TRBD1, with 6 bases matching. The CDR3 reads CASSLLQGRNQPQHF. The base sequence is TGTGCCAGCAGTTTGTTACAGGGAAGGAATCAGCCCCAGCATTTT.